At least ten counts were recorded for the clone carrying this T cell receptor beta chain. Antigen specificity is unknown. Making use of molecular barcodes, quantitative 5'-RACE generated TCR beta libraries. TCRdb re-derived calls from the 5' RACE reads in MiXCR, one entry per CDR3 protein. The table shows some 250,000 distinct CDR3 sequences, with roughly 10% occurring only once. The sample comes from a study of CD8 T cells in ankylosing spondylitis. The study, taken as a whole, reports: In reactive arthritis synovial fluid and blood, some motif variants had been reported before. From matched ankylosing spondylitis synovial fluid, disease-linked clones were reportedly recovered at significantly enriched levels. A TCR beta motif of 7 to 9 highly homologous variants seemed to mark ankylosing spondylitis blood.

CDR1 and CDR2 from the germline V gene are SGHRS and YFSETQ. The V and J ends lost 0 bases and 3 bases respectively, with 9 bases between them. There are 14 residues in the CDR3. The V call is TRBV5-1, the J call TRBJ2-5, with unresolved D. The receptor comes from a male donor with ankylosing spondylitis or in good health (not recorded which). The sequenced material came from blood, either unsorted or a sorted T cell fraction (not recorded which). CDR3 loop: CASSLAIIEETQYF. DNA for the CDR3: TGCGCCAGCAGCTTGGCCATAATCGAAGAGACCCAGTACTTC.